This T cell receptor (beta chain) originates from a study of OX40 agonist ivuxolimab in advanced cancers. As for the study more broadly: Ivuxolimab was an agonistic, fully human IgG2 monoclonal antibody directed against OX40 (CD134), a costimulatory receptor. A male proportion of roughly 85% and a mean age of roughly 55 years, ranging from about 20 to 79, were recorded for the dose-escalation cohort. Patients were allowed to have had prior anti-PD-1, anti-PD-L1 or anti-CTLA-4 therapy, and approximately 37% of the dose-escalation patients had been treated with checkpoint inhibitors. Intravenous ivuxolimab was administered to patients every 2 weeks at six dose levels: 0.01, 0.1, 0.3, 1.5, 3 and 10 mg/kg. The paper covers the monotherapy dose-escalation part of the phase I ivuxolimab trial, which included N ≈ 50 patients. Peripheral TCRbeta sequencing was intended to test whether TCR sequence diversity was altered and clonal T-cell expansion was caused by ivuxolimab. Of the 50 to 55 dose-escalation patients, hepatocellular carcinoma was present in around 20, melanoma in some 15, renal cell carcinoma in 9 and head and neck cancer in 9. Partial responses were achieved by three dose-escalation patients, of whom one had hepatocellular carcinoma and two had cutaneous melanoma. Beyond this particular receptor, the publication reports: At doses of 0.1 to 3.0 mg/kg, clonal expansion of both CD4+ and CD8+ T cells in blood was seen between baseline and week 6. Low levels of normalized T-cell clonal expansion were also seen in some patients who did not respond. In partial responders in the 0.1-3.0 mg/kg groups, normalized peripheral clonal expansion was found to be among the lowest, especially among CD8+ T cells. On average, CD8+ T cells showed more expanded clones than CD4+ T cells after ivuxolimab. The antigen specificity of the peripheral T cells that underwent clonal expansion was not determined.

Taken from cysteine to phenylalanine, the CDR3 has 17 residues. The read is trimmed to its CDR3 DNA, 51 bases read in frame from base 1. As regards this clone: Its antigen is not yet known. Base qualities are not at hand, and no much larger clone is one base apart.

Patients with autoimmune disease history or receiving systemic immunosuppression were excluded from the trial. Peripheral blood for TCR sequencing was collected from all dose cohorts at baseline, on cycle 4 day 1, and on cycle 7 day 1. The samples were drawn from a first-in-human, open-label, multicenter phase I dose-escalation trial of ivuxolimab. Adults with locally advanced or metastatic head and neck squamous cell, hepatocellular, melanoma or renal cell carcinoma were enrolled in the trial. CD4+ and CD8+ T cells were sorted separately from peripheral blood before TCR sequencing. To sequence the TCRbeta CDR3 region, genomic DNA was isolated from the sorted cells. The immunoSEQ Assay was used for sequencing of TCRbeta CDR3 regions. Held by TCRdb, this immuneACCESS table contains in-frame sequences only and omits some clones. Under half of the omission traces to an unresolved V gene where checked; the cause of the rest is unknown. This sample has roughly 53,000 clones in its table, and more than 85% of those were observed once. The ten largest account for under 20% of the sample.

Specimen: CD4+ or CD8+ T cells sorted from blood, collected in a trial of the OX40 agonist ivuxolimab. The V and J genes are TRBV21-1 and TRBJ2-1; the DNA was not compared with TRBD1, the D call given in the table. TRBV21-1 is annotated as a pseudogene. The clonotype was recovered from an adult with an advanced solid tumor such as melanoma, head and neck, liver or kidney cancer. The DNA is TGTGCCAGCAGCAAAATATGGTCCGGGACAGGCTACAATGAGCAGTTCTTC. Protein translation: CASSKIWSGTGYNEQFF.